Listed below are T cell receptor beta chains from one sample, sequenced in a study of cytomegalovirus exposure and HLA in healthy donors. Profiling relied on immunoSEQ multiplex PCR, and the TCRdb table lists in-frame clones only, not all of them. The sample consists of roughly 150,000 clones, approximately 80% of them appearing once. The material sequenced was PBMCs. These receptors were obtained from a woman younger than 30 in good health and CMV-seronegative. Both conserved end residues are part of each CDR3. A D gene is named only where the DNA matches it firmly. Clone size is stated in some rows and not others, as once, few, many or a class when expanded.

j_call d_call v_call clone_size cdr3_aa cdr3_nt
TRBJ1-4 NA TRBV28 few CASAWGGREKLFF TGTGCCAGCGCTTGGGGGGGTCGGGAAAAACTGTTTTTT
TRBJ1-2 TRBD1 TRBV6-1 NA CASSDSVGTGYGYTF TGTGCCAGCAGTGACTCTGTAGGGACAGGGTATGGCTACACCTTC
TRBJ1-2 NA TRBV30 NA CAWGTKPDYGYTF TGTGCCTGGGGTACTAAGCCCGACTATGGCTACACCTTC
TRBJ1-5 TRBD1 TRBV6-1 NA CASSQGQGFQPQHF TGTGCCAGCAGCCAGGGACAGGGCTTCCAGCCCCAGCATTTT
TRBJ1-1 NA TRBV7-2 NA CASSATRTTEAFF TGTGCCAGCAGCGCCACCCGTACAACTGAAGCTTTCTTT
TRBJ2-7 TRBD2 TRBV19 NA CASRGIAGDNEQYF TGTGCCAGTAGGGGGATAGCGGGGGACAACGAGCAGTACTTC
TRBJ1-1 NA TRBV4-1 NA CASSLKSEGVNTEAFF TGCGCCAGCAGCCTAAAATCGGAGGGAGTGAACACTGAAGCTTTCTTT
TRBJ2-1 TRBD2 TRBV7-9 NA CASSYGTTGHEQFF TGTGCCAGCAGCTACGGGACTACAGGCCATGAGCAGTTCTTC
TRBJ2-3 TRBD2 TRBV9 NA CASSVGGRLAGPDTQYF TGTGCCAGCAGCGTAGGGGGGAGACTAGCGGGGCCCGATACGCAGTATTTT
TRBJ2-7 TRBD2 TRBV7-3 NA CASSLTAGSSYEQYF TGTGCCAGCAGCTTAACAGCGGGGAGCTCCTACGAGCAGTACTTC
TRBJ1-1 NA TRBV30 NA CAWSVSNREAFF TGTGCCTGGAGTGTAAGCAACCGGGAAGCTTTCTTT
TRBJ1-5 NA TRBV5-1 NA CASSLGLGSQPQHF TGCGCCAGCAGCTTGGGCTTGGGGAGTCAGCCCCAGCATTTT
TRBJ2-2 TRBD2 TRBV30 many CAWNAHNPGLGGELFF TGTGCCTGGAATGCACACAACCCGGGACTAGGCGGGGAGCTGTTTTTT
TRBJ1-5 NA TRBV4-1 NA CASSQAGLSNQPQHF TGCGCCAGCAGCCAAGCAGGGCTTAGCAATCAGCCCCAGCATTTT
TRBJ2-5 TRBD2 TRBV2 NA CASSEFPAGGQETQYF TGTGCCAGCAGTGAATTCCCAGCGGGGGGGCAAGAGACCCAGTACTTC
TRBJ1-1 NA TRBV12-5 few CASGLVQGGGRDTEAFF TGTGCTAGTGGTTTGGTACAAGGGGGGGGCAGGGACACTGAAGCTTTCTTT
TRBJ1-2 NA TRBV29-1 NA CSVDDGRATANYGYTF TGCAGCGTTGATGATGGCAGGGCAACCGCTAACTATGGCTACACCTTC
TRBJ2-1 TRBD2 TRBV12-5 NA CASGLTTSGGGYNEQFF TGTGCTAGTGGTTTGACAACTAGCGGGGGGGGGTACAATGAGCAGTTCTTC
TRBJ1-1 TRBD1 TRBV4-2 NA CASSPRVGQGSEAFF TGTGCCAGCAGCCCTCGTGTGGGACAGGGGTCTGAAGCTTTCTTT
TRBJ2-2 TRBD1 TRBV5-4 NA CASSTSTAVRGLTGELFF TGTGCCAGCAGCACCAGTACCGCCGTCAGGGGGCTTACCGGGGAGCTGTTTTTT